This T cell receptor (beta chain) was profiled in a study of blood T cell repertoires in COVID-19. Libraries were prepared by immunoSEQ multiplex PCR; TCRdb keeps only in-frame clonotypes and omits some of them. The repertoire holds under 85,000 clones, with around four fifths as singletons. The CDR3 consists of 15 residues. V dropped 1 base and J dropped 1 base, with 11 bases sitting between them. CDR1 and CDR2 (germline): SGDLS, YYNGEE. The origin of this receptor is a man between 45 and 60 years old with active COVID-19. V usage is TRBV9 and J usage is TRBJ1-2, with D unclear. The material sequenced was peripheral blood. In nucleotides, the CDR3 is TGTGCCAGCAGCGTATCAGGCATTAATAACTATGGCTACACCTTC. This codes for CASSVSGINNYGYTF.